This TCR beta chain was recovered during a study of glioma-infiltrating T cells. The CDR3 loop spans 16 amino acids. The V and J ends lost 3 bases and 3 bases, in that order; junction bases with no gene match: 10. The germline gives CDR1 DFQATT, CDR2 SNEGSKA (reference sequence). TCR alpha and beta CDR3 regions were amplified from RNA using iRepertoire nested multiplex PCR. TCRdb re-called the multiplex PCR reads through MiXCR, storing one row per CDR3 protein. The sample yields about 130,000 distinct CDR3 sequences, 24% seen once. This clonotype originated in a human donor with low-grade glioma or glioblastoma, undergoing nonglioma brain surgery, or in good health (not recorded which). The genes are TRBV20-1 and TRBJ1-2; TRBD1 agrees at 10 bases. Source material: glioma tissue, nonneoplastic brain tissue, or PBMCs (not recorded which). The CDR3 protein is CSARGRPDRGDYGYTF. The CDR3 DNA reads TGCAGTGCTAGGGGGCGACCGGACAGGGGGGACTATGGCTACACCTTC.